The source of this T cell receptor beta chain is a study of blood T cell repertoires in COVID-19. Assay: immunoSEQ multiplex PCR; the TCRdb copy retains only in-frame clones and omits some. Among about 74,000 clones listed, roughly 78% were seen once. This CDR3 region has 14 residues. CDR1 is LNHDA and CDR2 is SQIVND in the germline V gene (reference sequence). Between the trimmed V and J ends, which lost 0 bases and 4 bases, there was a span of 10 bases. Material: peripheral blood. V gene TRBV19 combines with J gene TRBJ2-7, with a possible D match to TRBD1 (7 bases). This receptor was taken from a human donor in a cohort sampled during active COVID-19. CDR3 DNA sequence: TGTGCCAGTAGTATAGAACAGGGGAGGTACGAGCAGTACTTC. Translation: CASSIEQGRYEQYF.